Listed below are T cell receptor beta chains from one sample, sequenced in a study of cytomegalovirus exposure and HLA in healthy donors. Profiling relied on immunoSEQ multiplex PCR, and the TCRdb table lists in-frame clones only, not all of them. The sample carries 160,000 or so clones, about 80% recorded once. What was sequenced was PBMCs. The receptors were sampled from a woman in her thirties or forties in good health and CMV-seronegative. Both conserved end residues are part of each CDR3. D genes are given only for firm matches. Size is omitted from some rows. Given values are once, few, many or a class for expanded clones.

TRBV9	TRBJ2-3	-	TRBD2	CASSVAGSRSSGDDTQYF	TGTGCCAGCAGCGTAGCTGGCTCAAGGTCTAGCGGGGACGATACGCAGTATTTT
TRBV5-1	TRBJ1-2	-	TRBD1	CASSFQGGESYGYTF	TGCGCCAGCAGCTTTCAAGGGGGCGAAAGCTATGGCTACACCTTC
TRBV7-9	TRBJ2-2	-	-	CASSHNLRGTGELFF	TGTGCCAGCAGCCACAACTTAAGGGGGACCGGGGAGCTGTTTTTT
TRBV7-3	TRBJ2-2	-	TRBD2	CASSFEPLLARGAGELFF	TGTGCCAGCAGCTTCGAACCCTTACTAGCGCGAGGGGCAGGGGAGCTGTTTTTT
TRBV6-1	TRBJ1-5	-	TRBD1	CASSRDREEGQPQHF	TGTGCCAGCAGTCGAGACAGGGAAGAAGGTCAGCCCCAGCATTTT
TRBV5-1	TRBJ2-3	-	-	CASSPVGQGLVNTQYF	TGCGCCAGCAGCCCCGTCGGGCAGGGGTTGGTGAATACGCAGTATTTT
TRBV6-5	TRBJ1-2	-	TRBD1	CASSYSGQLYGYTF	TGTGCCAGCAGTTATTCGGGACAGCTCTATGGCTACACCTTC
TRBV5-1	TRBJ1-2	-	-	CASTLIGGNYGYTF	TGCGCCAGCACACTAATAGGCGGAAACTATGGCTACACCTTC
TRBV19	TRBJ2-3	-	TRBD2	CASSVGTSGHTDTQYF	TGTGCCAGTAGTGTAGGGACTAGCGGACACACAGATACGCAGTATTTT
TRBV5-1	TRBJ2-7	-	-	CASSPLAGPTYEQYF	TGCGCCAGCAGCCCCCTGGCGGGCCCAACCTACGAGCAGTACTTC
TRBV30	TRBJ2-7	-	-	CAWRGPNARSYEQYF	TGTGCCTGGAGAGGTCCTAATGCCAGGTCCTACGAGCAGTACTTC
TRBV28	TRBJ1-5	once	-	CASSSTGSRHQPQHF	TGTGCCAGCAGTTCAACAGGGTCTCGGCATCAGCCCCAGCATTTT
TRBV4-1	TRBJ2-4	few	-	CASSEGHRPENIQYF	TGCGCCAGCAGTGAGGGACACAGGCCGGAAAACATTCAGTACTTC
TRBV6-1	TRBJ1-2	-	-	CASSESGVYGYTF	TGTGCCAGCAGTGAGTCAGGGGTCTATGGCTACACCTTC
TRBV5-1	TRBJ2-5	once	TRBD2	CASSLGTTVETQYF	TGCGCCAGCAGCTTAGGGACTACAGTAGAGACCCAGTACTTC